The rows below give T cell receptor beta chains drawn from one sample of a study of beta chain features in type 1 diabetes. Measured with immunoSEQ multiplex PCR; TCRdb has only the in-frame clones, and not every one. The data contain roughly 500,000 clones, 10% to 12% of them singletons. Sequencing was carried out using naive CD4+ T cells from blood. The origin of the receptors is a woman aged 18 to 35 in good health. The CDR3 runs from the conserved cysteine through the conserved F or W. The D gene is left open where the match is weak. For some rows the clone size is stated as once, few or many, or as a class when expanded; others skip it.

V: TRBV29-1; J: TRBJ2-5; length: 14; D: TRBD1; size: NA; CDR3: CSVIRQGAGETQYF; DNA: TGCAGCGTCATAAGGCAGGGGGCAGGAGAGACCCAGTACTTC
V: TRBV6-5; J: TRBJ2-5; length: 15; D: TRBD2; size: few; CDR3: CASSYVAGVGETQYF; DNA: TGTGCCAGCAGTTACGTCGCGGGAGTGGGAGAGACCCAGTACTTC
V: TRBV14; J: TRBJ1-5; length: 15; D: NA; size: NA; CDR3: CASSQGGKGYQPQHF; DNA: TGTGCCAGCAGCCAAGGAGGTAAAGGATATCAGCCCCAGCATTTT
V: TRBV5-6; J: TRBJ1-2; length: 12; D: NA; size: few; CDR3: CASSLTERGYTF; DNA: TGTGCCAGCAGCTTAACGGAACGCGGCTACACCTTC
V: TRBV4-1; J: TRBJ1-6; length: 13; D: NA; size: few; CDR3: CASSQVPNSPLHF; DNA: TGCGCCAGCAGCCAAGTCCCTAATTCACCCCTCCACTTT
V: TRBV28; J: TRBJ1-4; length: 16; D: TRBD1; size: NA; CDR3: CASSLRPGTANEKLFF; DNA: TGTGCCAGCAGTCTACGACCCGGGACAGCAAATGAAAAACTGTTTTTT
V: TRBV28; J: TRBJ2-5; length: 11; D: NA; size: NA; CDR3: CASSSTETQYF; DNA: TGTGCCAGCAGTTCTACAGAGACCCAGTACTTC
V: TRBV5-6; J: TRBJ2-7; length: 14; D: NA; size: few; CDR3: CASSPNRVTYEQYF; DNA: TGTGCCAGCAGCCCAAACAGGGTTACCTACGAGCAGTACTTC
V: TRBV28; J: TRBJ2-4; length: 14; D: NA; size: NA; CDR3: CASGIWAAKNIQYF; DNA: TGTGCCAGCGGGATCTGGGCGGCCAAAAACATTCAGTACTTC
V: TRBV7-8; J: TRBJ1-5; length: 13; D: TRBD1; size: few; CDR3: CASSNRGVSPQHF; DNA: TGTGCCAGCAGTAACAGGGGAGTGTCGCCCCAGCATTTT
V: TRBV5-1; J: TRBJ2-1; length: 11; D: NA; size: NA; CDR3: CASSSDNEQFF; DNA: TGCGCCAGCAGCTCAGACAATGAGCAGTTCTTC
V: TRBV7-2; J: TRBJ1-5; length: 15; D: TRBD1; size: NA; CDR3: CASSSGQGARQPQHF; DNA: TGTGCCAGCAGCTCAGGACAGGGGGCGCGGCAGCCCCAGCATTTT
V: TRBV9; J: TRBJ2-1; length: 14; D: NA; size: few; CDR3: CASSVGGRYNEQFF; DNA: TGTGCCAGCAGCGTAGGGGGCCGATACAATGAGCAGTTCTTC
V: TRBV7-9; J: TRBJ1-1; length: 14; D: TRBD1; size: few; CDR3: CASSLQGVGTEAFF; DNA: TGTGCCAGCAGCTTACAGGGGGTCGGCACTGAAGCTTTCTTT
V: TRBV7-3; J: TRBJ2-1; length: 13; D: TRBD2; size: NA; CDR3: CASSLAGTSLQFF; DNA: TGTGCCAGCAGCCTCGCCGGGACTAGCTTGCAGTTCTTC
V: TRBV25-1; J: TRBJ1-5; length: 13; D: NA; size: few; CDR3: CASSEGRNQPQHF; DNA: TGTGCCAGCAGTGAGGGGAGGAATCAGCCCCAGCATTTT
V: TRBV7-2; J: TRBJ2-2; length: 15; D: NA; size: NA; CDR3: CASSLMVANTGELFF; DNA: TGTGCCAGCAGCTTAATGGTCGCGAACACCGGGGAGCTGTTTTTT
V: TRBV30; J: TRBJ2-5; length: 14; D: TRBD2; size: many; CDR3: CAWRISSGRGAQYF; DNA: TGTGCCTGGAGGATCTCCAGCGGGAGAGGGGCCCAGTACTTC
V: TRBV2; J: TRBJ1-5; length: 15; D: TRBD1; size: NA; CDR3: CASSRRGRRDQPQHF; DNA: TGTGCCAGCAGTCGTAGGGGGCGGCGGGATCAGCCCCAGCATTTT
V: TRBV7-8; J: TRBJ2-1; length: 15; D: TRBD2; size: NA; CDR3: CASSSGLGSYNEQFF; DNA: TGTGCCAGCAGCTCAGGACTAGGCTCCTACAATGAGCAGTTCTTC
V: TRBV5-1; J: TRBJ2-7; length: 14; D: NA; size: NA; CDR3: CASSLDSITYEQYF; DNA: TGCGCCAGCAGCTTGGATTCAATTACCTACGAGCAGTACTTC
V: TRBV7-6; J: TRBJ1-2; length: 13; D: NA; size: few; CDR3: CASSLGEGFGYTF; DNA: TGTGCCAGCAGCTTAGGGGAGGGTTTTGGCTACACCTTC
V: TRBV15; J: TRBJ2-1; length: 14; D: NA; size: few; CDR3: CATSSPQRRNEQFF; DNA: TGTGCCACCAGCAGCCCACAGCGACGAAATGAGCAGTTCTTC
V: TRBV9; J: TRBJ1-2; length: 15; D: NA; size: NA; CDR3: CASSVRGNANYGYTF; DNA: TGTGCCAGCAGCGTTCGGGGGAACGCTAACTATGGCTACACCTTC
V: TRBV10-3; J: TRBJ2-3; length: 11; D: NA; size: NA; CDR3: CAIAREDTQYF; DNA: TGTGCCATCGCAAGGGAGGATACGCAGTATTTT
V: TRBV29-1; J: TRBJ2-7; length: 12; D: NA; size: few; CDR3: CSVVRDPYEQYF; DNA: TGCAGCGTTGTTAGAGATCCCTACGAGCAGTACTTC
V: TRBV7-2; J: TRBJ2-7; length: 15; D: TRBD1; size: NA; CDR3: CASSSRTGGGNEQYF; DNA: TGTGCCAGCAGCTCACGCACAGGGGGCGGGAACGAGCAGTACTTC
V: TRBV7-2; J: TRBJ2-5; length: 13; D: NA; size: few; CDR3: CASSLLLQETQYF; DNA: TGTGCCAGCAGCCTTCTCCTCCAGGAGACCCAGTACTTC
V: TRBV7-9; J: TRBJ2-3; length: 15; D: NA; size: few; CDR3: CAFRTEAGSTDTQYF; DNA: TGTGCCTTTCGAACGGAGGCTGGGAGCACAGATACGCAGTATTTT
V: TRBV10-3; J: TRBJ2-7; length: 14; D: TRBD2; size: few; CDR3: CAISGPGGSDEQYF; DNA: TGTGCCATCAGTGGCCCGGGAGGGTCGGACGAGCAGTACTTC
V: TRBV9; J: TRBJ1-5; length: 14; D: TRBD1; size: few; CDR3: CASSAGQKNQPQHF; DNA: TGTGCCAGCAGCGCGGGACAGAAGAATCAGCCCCAGCATTTT
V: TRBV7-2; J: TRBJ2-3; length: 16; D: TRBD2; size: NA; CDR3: CASSLAAGGLTDTQYF; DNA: TGTGCCAGCAGCTTAGCAGCGGGGGGCCTCACAGATACGCAGTATTTT
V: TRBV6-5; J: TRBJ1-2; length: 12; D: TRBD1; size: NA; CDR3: CASTTGQGSYTF; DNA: TGTGCCAGCACCACCGGACAGGGGAGCTACACCTTC
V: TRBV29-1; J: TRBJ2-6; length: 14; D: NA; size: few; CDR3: CSVGQGTGANVLTF; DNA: TGCAGCGTTGGCCAAGGCACTGGGGCCAACGTCCTGACTTTC
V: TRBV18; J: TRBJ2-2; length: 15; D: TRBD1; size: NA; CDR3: CASSQSTGVSGELFF; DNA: TGTGCCAGCTCACAATCAACAGGGGTCAGCGGGGAGCTGTTTTTT
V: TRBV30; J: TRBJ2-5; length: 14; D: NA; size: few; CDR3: CAWSVSVGAETQYF; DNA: TGTGCCTGGAGTGTTTCTGTAGGGGCGGAGACCCAGTACTTC
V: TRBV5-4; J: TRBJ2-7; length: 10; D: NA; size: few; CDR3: CARGSFEQYF; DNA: TGTGCCAGGGGGTCCTTCGAGCAGTACTTC
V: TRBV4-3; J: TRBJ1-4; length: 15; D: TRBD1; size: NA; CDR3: CASSQLQGADEKLFF; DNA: TGCGCCAGCAGCCAACTACAGGGGGCGGATGAAAAACTGTTTTTT
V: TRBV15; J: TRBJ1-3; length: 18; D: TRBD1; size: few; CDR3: CATSRDMGRGQGRNTIYF; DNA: TGTGCCACCAGCAGAGATATGGGGCGAGGACAGGGGAGAAACACCATATATTTT
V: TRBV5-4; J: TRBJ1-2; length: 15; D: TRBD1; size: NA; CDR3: CASSLGDSPNYGYTF; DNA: TGTGCCAGCAGCTTGGGGGACAGCCCTAACTATGGCTACACCTTC
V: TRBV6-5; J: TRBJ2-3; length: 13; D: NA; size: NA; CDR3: CASRLTRGDTQYF; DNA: TGTGCCAGCAGACTAACCCGCGGAGATACGCAGTATTTT
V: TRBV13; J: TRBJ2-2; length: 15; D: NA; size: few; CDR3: CASSIGRRNTGELFF; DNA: TGTGCCAGCAGCATCGGACGCCGGAACACCGGGGAGCTGTTTTTT
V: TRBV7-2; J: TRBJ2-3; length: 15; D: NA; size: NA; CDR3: CASSLESGQPDTQYF; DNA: TGTGCCAGCAGCTTAGAAAGCGGACAGCCAGATACGCAGTATTTT
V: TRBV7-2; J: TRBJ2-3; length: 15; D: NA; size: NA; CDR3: CASSLVRTSTDTQYF; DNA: TGTGCCAGCAGCTTAGTTAGGACTAGCACAGATACGCAGTATTTT
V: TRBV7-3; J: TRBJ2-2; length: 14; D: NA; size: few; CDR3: CASSLIGISGELFF; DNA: TGTGCCAGCAGCTTAATTGGGATTTCCGGGGAGCTGTTTTTT
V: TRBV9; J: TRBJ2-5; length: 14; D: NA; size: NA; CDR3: CASSVFGQQETQYF; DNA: TGTGCCAGCAGCGTATTCGGACAGCAAGAGACCCAGTACTTC
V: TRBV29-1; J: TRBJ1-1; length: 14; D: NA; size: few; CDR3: CSYHYRGSNTEAFF; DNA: TGCAGCTACCACTACCGGGGGTCGAACACTGAAGCTTTCTTT
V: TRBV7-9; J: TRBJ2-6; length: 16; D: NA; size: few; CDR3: CASSFGGTSGANVLTF; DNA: TGTGCCAGCAGCTTTGGTGGAACCTCTGGGGCCAACGTCCTGACTTTC
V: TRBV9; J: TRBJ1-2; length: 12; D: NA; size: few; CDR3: CASSGAVAGYTF; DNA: TGTGCCAGCAGCGGGGCGGTCGCTGGCTACACCTTC